These 6 T cell receptor beta chains were sequenced from one sample in a study of graft-versus-host responses after intestinal transplantation. For these TCRs, the target antigens are not known. Data came from immunoSEQ multiplex PCR; TCRdb stores just in-frame clones and leaves some out. The sample consists of about 78,000 clones, roughly 84% of them appearing once. This specimen consisted of unstimulated CD8+ T cells sorted from spleen or lymph node cells, obtained before transplant. These receptors all stem from a human donor who was the organ donor for an intestinal transplant.

V usage is TRBV30 and J usage is TRBJ1-4; 8 nucleotides match TRBD1. Germline V gives CDR1 GTSNPN, CDR2 SVGIG (reference sequence). Trimming at V came to 2 bases and at J to 7 bases, leaving 15 bases not matched to a gene. This CDR3 region has 17 residues. CDR3 nucleotide sequence: TGTGCCTGGAGTCCTCCCCCAGGGGGCCGGATTATTGAAAAACTGTTTTTT. Its protein product is CAWSPPPGGRIIEKLFF.

This chain uses TRBV5-1 with TRBJ2-3, with 12 bases fitting TRBD1. Looked up from germline, CDR1 is SGHRS and CDR2 is YFSETQ. J lost 2 bases, V lost 5 bases, and 9 bases had no gene match. This CDR3 region has 17 residues. CDR3 bases: TGCGCCAGCAGTAGTTTAGGGACAGGGGGCTTCACAGATACGCAGTATTTT. It is translated as CASSSLGTGGFTDTQYF. Looking up the rest from reference TRBV5-1 and TRBJ2-3 gives the full variable domain: KAGVTQTPRYLIKTRGQQVTLSCSPISGHRSVSWYQQTPGQGLQFLFEYFSETQRNKGNFPGRFSGRQFSNSRSEMNVSTLELGDSALYLCASSSLGTGGFTDTQYFGPGTRLTVL.

The chain uses TRBV4-2 and TRBJ2-3; the match to TRBD2 covers 10 bases. From germline, CDR1 is LGHNA and CDR2 YNFKEQ. The CDR3 is made up of 19 amino acids. Losses at the gene ends were 4 bases for V and 8 bases for J; bases not matched to a gene: 21. CDR3 bases: TGTGCCAGCAGCCCCGGGGGAAGCGGGGGGGCTCCAGAGTTGGGTACGCAGTATTTT. Its translation is CASSPGGSGGAPELGTQYF.

The chain is built from TRBV25-1 and TRBJ1-4; TRBD1 might be the D (5 bases). Between the trimmed V and J ends, which lost 7 bases and 10 bases, there was a span of 13 bases. Germline-derived CDR1 and CDR2 are MGHDK and SYGVNS. The CDR3 runs to 12 residues. CDR3: CASTPGGRKLFF. The CDR3 DNA reads TGTGCCAGCACCCCCGGGGGGAGAAAACTGTTTTTT.

V usage is TRBV11-1 and J usage is TRBJ1-1; possible D gene TRBD1, 6 bases. The V gene lost 2 bases and the J gene lost 1 base, with 11 bases spanning the gap. The CDR3 is 15 amino acids. Germline V gene data show CDR1 as SGHAT and CDR2 as FQDESV (reference sequence). This CDR3 reads CASSLYREGNTEAFF. The CDR3 bases are TGTGCCAGCAGCTTATACAGGGAGGGGAACACTGAAGCTTTCTTT.

This chain links TRBV7-9 with TRBJ2-1; D call uncertain. Trimming cost V 5 bases and J 4 bases, with 15 bases left between them. Looked up from germline, CDR1 is SEHNR and CDR2 is FQNEAQ (reference sequence). CDR3 length: 15 amino acids. CDR3 loop: CASSRGDLGYNEQFF. The DNA for the CDR3 is TGTGCCAGCAGCCGCGGAGACTTGGGGTACAATGAGCAGTTCTTC.